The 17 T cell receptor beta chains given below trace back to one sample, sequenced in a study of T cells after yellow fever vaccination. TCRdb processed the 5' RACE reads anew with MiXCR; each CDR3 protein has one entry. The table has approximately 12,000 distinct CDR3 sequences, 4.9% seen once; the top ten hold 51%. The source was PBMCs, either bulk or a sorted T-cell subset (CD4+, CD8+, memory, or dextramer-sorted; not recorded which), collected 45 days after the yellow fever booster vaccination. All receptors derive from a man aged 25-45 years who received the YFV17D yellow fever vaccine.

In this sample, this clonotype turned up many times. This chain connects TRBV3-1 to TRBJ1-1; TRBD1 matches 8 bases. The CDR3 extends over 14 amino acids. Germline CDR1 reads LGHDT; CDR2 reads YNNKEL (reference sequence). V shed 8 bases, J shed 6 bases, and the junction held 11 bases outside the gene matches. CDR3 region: CASQLRKQGAEAFF. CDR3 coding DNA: TGTGCCAGCCAGCTACGGAAACAGGGGGCTGAAGCTTTCTTT.

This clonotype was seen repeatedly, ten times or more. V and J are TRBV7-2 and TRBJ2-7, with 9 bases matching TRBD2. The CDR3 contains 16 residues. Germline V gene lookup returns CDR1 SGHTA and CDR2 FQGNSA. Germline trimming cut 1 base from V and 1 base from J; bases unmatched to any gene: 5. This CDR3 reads CASSLVAGVLSYEQYF. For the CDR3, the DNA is TGTGCCAGCAGCTTAGTAGCGGGAGTCCTGTCCTACGAGCAGTACTTC.

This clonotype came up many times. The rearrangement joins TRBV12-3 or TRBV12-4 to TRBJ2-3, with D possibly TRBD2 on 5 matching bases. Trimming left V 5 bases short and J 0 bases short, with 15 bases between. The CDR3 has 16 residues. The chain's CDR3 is CASSTLPGGSTDTQYF. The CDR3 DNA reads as TGTGCCAGCAGTACCCTGCCGGGCGGGAGCACAGATACGCAGTATTTT.

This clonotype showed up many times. The CDR3 sequence: CASSPRDREYEQYF. The DNA of the CDR3 is TGTGCCAGCAGCCCCAGGGACAGGGAATACGAGCAGTACTTC. The chain uses TRBV7-8 and TRBJ2-7; 9 bases fit TRBD1. Germline V CDR1 and CDR2: SGHVS, FQNEAQ. J was trimmed by 4 bases and V by 5 bases; bases with no gene match: 6. The CDR3 runs to 14 residues.

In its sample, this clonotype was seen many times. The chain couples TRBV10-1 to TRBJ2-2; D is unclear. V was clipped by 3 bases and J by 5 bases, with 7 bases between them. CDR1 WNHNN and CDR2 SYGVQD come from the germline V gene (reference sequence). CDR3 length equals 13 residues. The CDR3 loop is CASSDWGTGELFF. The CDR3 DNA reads TGCGCCAGCAGTGATTGGGGTACCGGGGAGCTGTTTTTT.

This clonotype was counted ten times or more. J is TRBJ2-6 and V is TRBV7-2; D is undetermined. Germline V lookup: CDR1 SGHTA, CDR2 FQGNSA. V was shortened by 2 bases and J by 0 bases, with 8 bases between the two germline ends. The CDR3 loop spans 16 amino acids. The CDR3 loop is CASSLFPASGANVLTF. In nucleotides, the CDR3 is TGTGCCAGCAGCTTATTTCCGGCCTCTGGGGCCAACGTCCTGACTTTC.

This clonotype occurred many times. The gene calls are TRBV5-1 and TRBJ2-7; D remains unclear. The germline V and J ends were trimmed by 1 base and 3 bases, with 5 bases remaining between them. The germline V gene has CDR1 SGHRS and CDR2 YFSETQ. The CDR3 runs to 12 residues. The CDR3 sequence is CASSLTGYEQYF. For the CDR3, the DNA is TGCGCCAGCAGCTTGACGGGCTACGAGCAGTACTTC.

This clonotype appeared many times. CDR3 sequence reads: CASSFYASGRGNEQFF. CDR3 DNA: TGTGCCAGCAGCTTCTACGCTAGCGGGAGGGGCAATGAGCAGTTCTTC. This rearrangement joins TRBV11-2 to TRBJ2-1, with 12 positions matching TRBD2. After removal of 3 bases from V and 6 bases from J, the junction contained 6 bases not matched to a gene. The germline CDR1 and CDR2 sequences are SGHAT and FQNNGV. This CDR3 region has 16 residues.

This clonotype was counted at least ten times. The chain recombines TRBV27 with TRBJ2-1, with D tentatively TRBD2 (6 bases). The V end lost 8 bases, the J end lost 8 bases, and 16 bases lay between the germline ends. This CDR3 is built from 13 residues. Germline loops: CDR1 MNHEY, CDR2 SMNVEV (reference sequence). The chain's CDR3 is CASRWLSGDEQFF. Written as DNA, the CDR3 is TGTGCCAGCCGGTGGCTGTCGGGGGATGAGCAGTTCTTC.

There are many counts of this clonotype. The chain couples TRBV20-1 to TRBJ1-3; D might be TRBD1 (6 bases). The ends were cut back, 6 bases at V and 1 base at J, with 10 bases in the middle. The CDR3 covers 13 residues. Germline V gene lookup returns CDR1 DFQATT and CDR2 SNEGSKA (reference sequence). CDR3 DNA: TGCAGTGCGCCGACAGGATCTGGAAACACCATATATTTT. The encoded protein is CSAPTGSGNTIYF.

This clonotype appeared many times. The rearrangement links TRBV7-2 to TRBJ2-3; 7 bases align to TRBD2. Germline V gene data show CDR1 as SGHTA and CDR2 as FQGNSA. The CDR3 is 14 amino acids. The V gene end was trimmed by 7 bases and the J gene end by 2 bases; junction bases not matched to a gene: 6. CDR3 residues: CASNPAGLTDTQYF. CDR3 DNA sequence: TGTGCCAGCAACCCAGCGGGACTCACAGATACGCAGTATTTT.

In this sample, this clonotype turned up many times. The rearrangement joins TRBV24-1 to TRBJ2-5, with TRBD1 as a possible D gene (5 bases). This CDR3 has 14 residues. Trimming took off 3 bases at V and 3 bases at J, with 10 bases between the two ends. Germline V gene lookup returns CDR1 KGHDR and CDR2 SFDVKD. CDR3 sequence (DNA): TGTGCCACCAGTGATACCCCACAGGAAGAGACCCAGTACTTC. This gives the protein CATSDTPQEETQYF.

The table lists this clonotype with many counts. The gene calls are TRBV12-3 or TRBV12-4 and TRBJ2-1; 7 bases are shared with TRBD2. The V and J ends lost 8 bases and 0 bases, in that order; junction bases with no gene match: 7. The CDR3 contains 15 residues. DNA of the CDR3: TGTGCCAGCGTAACTAGCGCGAGCTCCTACAATGAGCAGTTCTTC. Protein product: CASVTSASSYNEQFF.

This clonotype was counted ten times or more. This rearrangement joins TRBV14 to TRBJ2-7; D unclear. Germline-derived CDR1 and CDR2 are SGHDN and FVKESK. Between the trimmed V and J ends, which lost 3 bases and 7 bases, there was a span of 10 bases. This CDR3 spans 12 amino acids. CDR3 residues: CASSQGFREQYF. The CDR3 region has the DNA TGTGCCAGCAGCCAGGGGTTTAGAGAGCAGTACTTC. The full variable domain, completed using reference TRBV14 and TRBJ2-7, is EAGVTQFPSHSVIEKGQTVTLRCDPISGHDNLYWYRRVMGKEIKFLLHFVKESKQDESGMPNNRFLAERTGGTYSTLKVQPAELEDSGVYFCASSQGFREQYFGPGTRLTVT.

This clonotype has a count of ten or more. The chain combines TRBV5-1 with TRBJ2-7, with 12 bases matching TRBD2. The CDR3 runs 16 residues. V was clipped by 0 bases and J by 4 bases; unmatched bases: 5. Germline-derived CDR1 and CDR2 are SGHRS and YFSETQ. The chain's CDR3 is CASSLGLAGGEYEQYF. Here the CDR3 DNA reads TGCGCCAGCAGCTTGGGGCTAGCGGGAGGGGAGTACGAGCAGTACTTC.

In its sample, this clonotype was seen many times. The CDR3 loop reads CASGTGLAGSKNIQYF. CDR3 bases: TGTGCCAGCGGAACAGGACTAGCGGGATCCAAAAACATTCAGTACTTC. The chain is built from TRBV12-3 or TRBV12-4 and TRBJ2-4, with TRBD2 matching 12 bases. The V segment lost 8 bases and the J segment 2 bases; nucleotides outside the gene matches: 7. This CDR3 has 16 amino acids.

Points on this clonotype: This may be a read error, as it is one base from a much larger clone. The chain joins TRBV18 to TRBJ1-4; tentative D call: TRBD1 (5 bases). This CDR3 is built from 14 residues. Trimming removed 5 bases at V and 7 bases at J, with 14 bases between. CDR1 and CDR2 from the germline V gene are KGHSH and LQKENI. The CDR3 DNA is TGTGCCAGCTCATCACAGGACGCCCCTGAAAAACTGTTTTTT. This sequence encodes CASSSQDAPEKLFF. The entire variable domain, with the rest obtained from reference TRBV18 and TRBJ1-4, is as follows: NAGVMQNPRHLVRRRGQEARLRCSPMKGHSHVYWYRQLPEEGLKFMVYLQKENIIDESGMPKERFSAEFPKEGPSILRIQQVVRGDSAAYFCASSSQDAPEKLFFGSGTQLSVL.